This TCR beta chain emerged from a study of spatial heterogeneity in lung cancer. At the level of the study: Every unique TCR and UMI combination, on average, appeared more than ten times in raw reads. Study results and limitations: Ubiquitous, expanded tumor-derived TCRs were more frequently observed in blood at resection than at follow-up.

Germline CDR1 reads SNHLY; CDR2 reads FYNNEI. This CDR3 spans 15 amino acids. Trimming removed 5 bases from V and 3 bases from J, with 13 bases in between. This sample's time point: sample taken at primary tumor resection. Researchers sequenced whole RNA taken from tumor, nontumor lung or frozen PBMC without sorting. The donor population consisted of approximately 70 patients with untreated, early-stage non-small cell lung cancer. About this clonotype: The target antigen is unknown.

Each molecule of TCR cDNA was tagged with one unique molecular identifier. MiXCR was run by TCRdb on the 5' RACE reads, yielding one entry per CDR3 protein. The sample yields under 50,000 distinct CDR3 sequences, approximately 5.2% seen once. V gene TRBV2 combines with J gene TRBJ1-4; TRBD1 is a possible D gene (6 bases). Material: PBMCs, obtained at surgery. The TCR comes from a female donor with early-stage non-small cell lung cancer. CDR3 protein: CASSLQGLANEKLFF. As DNA, the CDR3 is TGTGCCAGCAGTCTACAGGGATTAGCTAATGAAAAACTGTTTTTT.